This T cell receptor (beta chain) is from a study of human versus mouse CDR3 diversity and MHC coevolution. Study-wide results and caveats: By iCHAO1, human TCR beta clonotypes numbered about 1.5 million, the most.

Repertoires were generated with immunoSEQ multiplex PCR, while TCRdb's copy carries only in-frame clones and drops some. This table holds some 80,000 clones, around 92% found once. Germline CDR1 and CDR2: WSHSY and SAAADI. Trimming at V came to 3 bases and at J to 4 bases, leaving 6 bases not matched to a gene. The CDR3 is made up of 15 amino acids. Concerning this clone itself: Its cognate antigen is unknown.

Naive CD4 T cells, CD45RO-negative and CD62L-positive, were flow-sorted from PBMCs. This receptor was identified in a person between 25 and 75 years old in good health. Sequencing input: naive CD4+ T cells from blood. Stated subset: CD45RO-negative CD62L-positive naive CD4 T cells. The genes are TRBV10-2 and TRBJ2-3; 8 positions match TRBD2. CDR3 DNA: TGCGCCAGCAGTGATACAGCGGGAGCGGCAGATACGCAGTATTTT. The encoded protein is CASSDTAGAADTQYF.